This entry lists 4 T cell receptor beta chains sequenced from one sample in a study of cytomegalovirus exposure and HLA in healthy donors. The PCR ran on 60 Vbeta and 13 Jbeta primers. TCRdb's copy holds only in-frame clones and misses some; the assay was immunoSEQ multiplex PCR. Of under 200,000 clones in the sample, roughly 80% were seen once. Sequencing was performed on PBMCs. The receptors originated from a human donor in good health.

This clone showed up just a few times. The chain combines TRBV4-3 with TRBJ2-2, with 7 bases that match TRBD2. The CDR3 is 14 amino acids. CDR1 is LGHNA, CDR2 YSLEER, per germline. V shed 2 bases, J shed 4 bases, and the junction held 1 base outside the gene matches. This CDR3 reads CASSQPGGTGELFF. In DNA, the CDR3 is TGCGCCAGCAGCCAACCGGGGGGCACCGGGGAGCTGTTTTTT.

CDR3 region: CASSRGQGANTGELFF. The CDR3 DNA reads TGTGCCAGCAGCCGCGGACAGGGGGCCAACACCGGGGAGCTGTTTTTT. This rearrangement joins TRBV7-2 to TRBJ2-2; the match to TRBD1 covers 11 bases. The germline V gene encodes CDR1 SGHTA and CDR2 FQGNSA. This CDR3 contains 16 residues. Trimming cost V 5 bases and J 2 bases; bases outside gene matches: 4.

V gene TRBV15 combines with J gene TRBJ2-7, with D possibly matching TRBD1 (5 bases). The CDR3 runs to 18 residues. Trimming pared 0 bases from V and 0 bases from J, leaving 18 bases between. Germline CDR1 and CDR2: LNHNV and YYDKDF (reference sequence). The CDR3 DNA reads TGTGCCACCAGCAGAGATTTAGGGGATAGACACCGCTCCTACGAGCAGTACTTC. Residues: CATSRDLGDRHRSYEQYF.

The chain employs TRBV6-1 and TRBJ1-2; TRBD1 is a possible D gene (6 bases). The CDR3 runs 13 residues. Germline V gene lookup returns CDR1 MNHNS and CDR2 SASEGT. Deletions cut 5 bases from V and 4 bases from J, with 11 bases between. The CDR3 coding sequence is TGTGCCAGCAGTCGGTCGACAGGCTATGGCTACACCTTC. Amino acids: CASSRSTGYGYTF.